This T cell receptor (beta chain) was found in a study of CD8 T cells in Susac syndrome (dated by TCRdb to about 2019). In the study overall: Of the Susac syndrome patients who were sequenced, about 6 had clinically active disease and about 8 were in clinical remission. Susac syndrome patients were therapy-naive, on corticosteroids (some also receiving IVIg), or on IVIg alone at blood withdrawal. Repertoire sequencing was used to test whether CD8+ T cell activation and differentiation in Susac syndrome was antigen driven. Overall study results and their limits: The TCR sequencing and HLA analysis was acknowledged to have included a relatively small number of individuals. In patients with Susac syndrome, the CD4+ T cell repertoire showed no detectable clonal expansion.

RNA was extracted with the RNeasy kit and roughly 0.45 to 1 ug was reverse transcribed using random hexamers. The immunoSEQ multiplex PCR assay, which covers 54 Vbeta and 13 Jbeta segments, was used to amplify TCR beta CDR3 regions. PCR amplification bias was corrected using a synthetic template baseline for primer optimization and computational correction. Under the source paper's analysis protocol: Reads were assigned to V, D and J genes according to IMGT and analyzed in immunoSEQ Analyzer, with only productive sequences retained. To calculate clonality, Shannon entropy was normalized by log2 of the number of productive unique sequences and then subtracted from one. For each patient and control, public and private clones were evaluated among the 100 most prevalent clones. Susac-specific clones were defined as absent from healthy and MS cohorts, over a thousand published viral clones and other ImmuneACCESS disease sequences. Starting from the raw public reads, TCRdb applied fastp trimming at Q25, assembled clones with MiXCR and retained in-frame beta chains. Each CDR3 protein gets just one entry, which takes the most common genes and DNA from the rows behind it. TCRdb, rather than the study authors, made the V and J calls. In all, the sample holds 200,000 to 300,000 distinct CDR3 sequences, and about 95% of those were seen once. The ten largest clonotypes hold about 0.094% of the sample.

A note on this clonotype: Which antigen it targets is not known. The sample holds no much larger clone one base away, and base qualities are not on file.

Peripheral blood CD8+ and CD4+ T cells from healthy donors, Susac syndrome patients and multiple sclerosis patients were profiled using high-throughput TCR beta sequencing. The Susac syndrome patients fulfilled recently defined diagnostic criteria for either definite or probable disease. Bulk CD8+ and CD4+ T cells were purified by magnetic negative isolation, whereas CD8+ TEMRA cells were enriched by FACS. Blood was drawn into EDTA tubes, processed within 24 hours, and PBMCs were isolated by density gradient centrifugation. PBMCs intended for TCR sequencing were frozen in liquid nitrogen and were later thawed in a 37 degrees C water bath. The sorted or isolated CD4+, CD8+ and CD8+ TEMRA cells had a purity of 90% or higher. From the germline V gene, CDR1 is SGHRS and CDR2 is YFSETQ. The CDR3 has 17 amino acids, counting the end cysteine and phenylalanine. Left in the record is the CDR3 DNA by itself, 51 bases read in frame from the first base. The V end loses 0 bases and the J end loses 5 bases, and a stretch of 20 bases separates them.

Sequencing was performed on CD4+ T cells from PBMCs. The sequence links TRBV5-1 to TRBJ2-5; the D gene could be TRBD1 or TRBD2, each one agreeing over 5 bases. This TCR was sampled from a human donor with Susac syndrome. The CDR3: CASSLAKRDRDMETQYF. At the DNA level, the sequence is TGCGCCAGCAGCTTGGCCAAACGGGACCGGGATATGGAGACCCAGTACTTC.